The 26 T cell receptor beta chains given below trace back to one sample, sequenced in a study of cytomegalovirus exposure and HLA in healthy donors. PCR amplification relied on 60 Vbeta primers (plus 13 Jbeta primers). The data were produced by immunoSEQ multiplex PCR, yet TCRdb's version contains in-frame clones alone and is incomplete. The data hold roughly 180,000 clones, with roughly 84% observed a single time. Specimen: PBMCs. These receptors were taken from a boy aged 2 to 10 in good health and CMV-seronegative.

The genes are TRBV10-3 and TRBJ2-5; the match to TRBD2 covers 7 bases. The J call may be faulty, since TRBJ2-7 better matches the DNA end. Germline assignment: CDR1 ENHRY and CDR2 SYGVKD. This CDR3 contains 16 residues. CDR3 in DNA: TGTGCCATCAGTGGAGGTCGGGCTAGCGGCACCCACGAGCAGTACTTC. It translates to CAISGGRASGTHEQYF.

The chain uses TRBV19 and TRBJ1-1, with D unresolved. The CDR3 is made up of 13 amino acids. Trimming took off 3 bases at V and 1 base at J, with 6 bases between the two ends. Germline loops: CDR1 LNHDA, CDR2 SQIVND (reference sequence). The CDR3 DNA is TGTGCCAGTAGTATTACGGGGAACACTGAAGCTTTCTTT. Translated: CASSITGNTEAFF.

The J gene is TRBJ2-3, the V gene TRBV9; D remains ambiguous. The CDR3 totals 14 residues. Germline V gene data show CDR1 as SGDLS and CDR2 as YYNGEE. V lost 0 bases and J lost 1, with 6 bases in between. In DNA, the CDR3 is TGTGCCAGCAGCGTAGACCGGGGCACAGATACGCAGTATTTT. The encoded protein is CASSVDRGTDTQYF.

V usage is TRBV19 and J usage is TRBJ2-7; unclear D gene. V dropped 7 bases and J dropped 2 bases, with 21 bases sitting between them. The germline gives CDR1 LNHDA, CDR2 SQIVND (reference sequence). The CDR3 runs 16 residues. This CDR3 reads CASNRKVRPLAYEQYV. The DNA for the CDR3 is TGTGCCAGTAATCGTAAGGTTCGACCATTAGCCTACGAGCAGTACGTC.

This rearrangement joins TRBV10-3 to TRBJ2-3, with 8 bases aligning to TRBD2. The CDR3 runs to 10 residues. Germline V gives CDR1 ENHRY, CDR2 SYGVKD. V was pared by 10 bases and J by 9 bases, with 3 bases of the junction left unmatched. For the CDR3, the DNA is TGTGCCACGGGAGGGCAAACGCAGTATTTT. Its protein is CATGGQTQYF.

V usage is TRBV11-2 and J usage is TRBJ1-1; TRBD1 is a possible D gene (5 bases). The V end lost 4 bases, the J end lost 0 bases, and 18 bases lay between the germline ends. Germline V lookup: CDR1 SGHAT, CDR2 FQNNGV. The CDR3 loop spans 17 amino acids. This CDR3 reads CASSSTKGKWMNTEAFF. For the CDR3, the DNA is TGTGCCAGCAGCTCGACCAAGGGGAAGTGGATGAACACTGAAGCTTTCTTT.

The CDR3 DNA follows: TGTGCCAGCACCCTAACGTATGGGAGCAACTATGGCTACACCTTC. Translated: CASTLTYGSNYGYTF. The chain joins TRBV2 to TRBJ1-2; D uncertain. V lost 7 bases to trimming and J lost 2 bases, with 17 bases between them. The CDR3 runs 15 residues. Looked up from germline, CDR1 is SNHLY and CDR2 is FYNNEI.

This clone was seen only once. This chain uses TRBV7-2 with TRBJ2-3, with TRBD2 as a possible D gene (6 bases). CDR3 length: 12 amino acids. In germline, CDR1 is SGHTA, CDR2 FQGNSA. The V end was cut by 5 bases, the J end by 10 bases, with 13 bases between. The CDR3 loop is CASSPSTGAQYF. The DNA of the CDR3 is TGTGCCAGCAGCCCCTCCACGGGGGCGCAGTATTTT.

The V and J genes are TRBV6-5 and TRBJ1-1; D unresolved. The CDR3 spans 13 residues. V lost 6 bases, J lost 6 bases, and 14 bases lay in between. Germline loops: CDR1 MNHEY, CDR2 SVGAGI. The CDR3 sequence: CASSYHDSAEAFF. In DNA form, the CDR3 reads TGTGCCAGCAGCTACCACGACTCCGCTGAAGCTTTCTTT.

The CDR3 sequence is CASSPRAGGDETQYF. In nucleotides, the CDR3 is TGTGCCAGCAGTCCTCGAGCGGGAGGGGATGAGACCCAGTACTTC. The genes are TRBV27 and TRBJ2-5; 10 bases match TRBD2. The germline CDR1 and CDR2 sequences are MNHEY and SMNVEV (reference sequence). The CDR3 covers 15 residues. The V gene end was trimmed by 5 bases and the J gene end by 5 bases; junction bases not matched to a gene: 8.

V gene TRBV6-6 combines with J gene TRBJ1-5; no clear D gene. Per the germline V gene, CDR1 is MNHNY and CDR2 is SVGAGI (reference sequence). The length of the CDR3 is 15 residues. V was clipped by 0 bases and J by 0 bases, with 6 bases between them. The CDR3 DNA reads as TGTGCCAGCAGTTACTCCAGTGGTAGCAATCAGCCCCAGCATTTT. It is translated as CASSYSSGSNQPQHF.

The chain is built from TRBV4-3 and TRBJ1-2; 8 positions agree with TRBD1. With 3 bases clipped from V and 6 bases from J, the junction kept 12 bases outside the gene matches. The length of the CDR3 is 16 residues. CDR1 LGHNA and CDR2 YSLEER come from the germline V gene. The CDR3 DNA reads TGCGCCAGCAGCCATCTCGGACAGGGACTAGCGGATGGCTACACCTTC. Its translation: CASSHLGQGLADGYTF.

V usage is TRBV6-5 and J usage is TRBJ1-6; possible D gene TRBD1, 6 bases. Germline V gives CDR1 MNHEY, CDR2 SVGAGI. The CDR3 sequence is 14 residues long. Trimming removed 6 bases at V and 15 bases at J, with 21 bases between. The CDR3 protein is CASSPAGVQTRLHF. In DNA form, the CDR3 reads TGTGCCAGCAGCCCGGCAGGGGTACAAACTCGCCTCCACTTT.

V gene TRBV19 combines with J gene TRBJ2-1; D not resolved. CDR1 is LNHDA, CDR2 SQIVND, per germline (reference sequence). Trimming shortened V by 1 base and J by 10 bases, and 5 bases separated the two germline ends. The CDR3 is 11 amino acids. This CDR3 reads CASSIGKEQFF. The DNA of the CDR3 is TGTGCCAGTAGTATAGGTAAAGAGCAGTTCTTC.

V and J are TRBV6-1 and TRBJ2-3; D gene unclear. This CDR3 is built from 14 residues. The germline CDR1 and CDR2 sequences are MNHNS and SASEGT. V shed 2 bases and J shed 5 bases, with 11 bases lying between them. The CDR3 protein is CASSEWNSLDTQYF. In nucleotides, the CDR3 is TGTGCCAGCAGTGAATGGAATAGCTTAGATACGCAGTATTTT.

The genes are TRBV9 and TRBJ2-5; 10 bases match TRBD1. Germline V gene sequence: CDR1 SGDLS, CDR2 YYNGEE. The CDR3 loop spans 16 amino acids. V lost 3 bases and J lost 3; bases outside the gene matches: 8. CDR3 DNA sequence: TGTGCCAGCAGCGCCCGACAGGGGGCGTTTGAAGAGACCCAGTACTTC. This sequence encodes CASSARQGAFEETQYF.

The gene calls are TRBV7-2 and TRBJ1-2; D is ambiguous. The length of the CDR3 is 16 residues. Germline CDR1 SGHTA, CDR2 FQGNSA. V gave up 0 bases and J gave up 0 bases, with 11 bases separating them. CDR3 amino acids: CASSLAIERANYGYTF. The CDR3, as DNA: TGTGCCAGCAGCTTAGCGATAGAGAGAGCTAACTATGGCTACACCTTC.

This chain uses TRBV2 with TRBJ1-1, with D possibly TRBD1 on 6 matching bases. The length of the CDR3 is 13 residues. With 8 bases removed from V and 1 base from J, the gap between germline ends came to 11 bases. From germline, CDR1 is SNHLY and CDR2 FYNNEI. This chain's CDR3 is CASCRDKNTEAFF. DNA for the CDR3: TGTGCCAGCTGCAGGGACAAGAACACTGAAGCTTTCTTT.

Concerning this clone itself: Distinct nucleotide sequences in the sample also encode this CDR3. V and J are TRBV25-1 and TRBJ1-2, with TRBD1 as a possible D gene (6 bases). Germline CDR1 is MGHDK and CDR2 is SYGVNS. The CDR3 totals 14 residues. V lost 6 bases to trimming and J lost 2 bases, with 13 bases between them. The CDR3 nucleotides are TGTGCCAGCAGCCCCCCTACAGGGAACTATGGCTACACCTTC. Translating gives CASSPPTGNYGYTF.

The CDR3 DNA sequence: TGTGCCATCAGTGAGCGGGAGGCCTACGAGCAGTACTTC. Its protein product is CAISEREAYEQYF. This chain uses TRBV10-3 with TRBJ2-7; 7 bases align to TRBD2. CDR3 length: 13 amino acids. CDR1 and CDR2 from the germline V gene are ENHRY and SYGVKD. The trim removed 2 bases at V and 2 bases at J, leaving 0 bases unmatched.

V and J are TRBV7-9 and TRBJ2-2, with TRBD2 as a possible D gene (6 bases). The CDR3 spans 16 residues. Germline V lookup: CDR1 SEHNR, CDR2 FQNEAQ (reference sequence). Trimming took off 2 bases at V and 0 bases at J, with 10 bases between the two ends. CDR3 loop: CASSLNREANTGELFF. CDR3 DNA: TGTGCCAGCAGCTTAAATAGGGAGGCGAACACCGGGGAGCTGTTTTTT.

The rearrangement joins TRBV6-5 to TRBJ1-6; 8 positions agree with TRBD1. In germline, CDR1 is MNHEY, CDR2 SVGAGI. This CDR3 is 15 amino acids long. V shed 2 bases and J 7 bases; nucleotides not matched to a gene: 4. The CDR3 sequence: CASSYGQGPNSPLHF. CDR3 bases: TGTGCCAGCAGTTACGGACAGGGACCCAATTCACCCCTCCACTTT.

The CDR3 protein is CSVGGSTDTQYF. DNA of the CDR3: TGCAGCGTTGGAGGGAGCACAGATACGCAGTATTTT. The genes are TRBV29-1 and TRBJ2-3; a weak D match, TRBD2 (5 bases). V was shortened by 4 bases and J by 0 bases, with 5 bases between the two germline ends. The CDR3 has 12 residues. Germline V lookup: CDR1 SQVTM, CDR2 ANQGSEA.

This clone was seen only once. The chain uses TRBV25-1 and TRBJ1-1, with D perhaps TRBD1 (5 bases). V dropped 5 bases and J dropped 3 bases, with 10 bases sitting between them. CDR1 and CDR2 (germline): MGHDK, SYGVNS. The CDR3 sequence is 13 residues long. This CDR3 is CASSLGEDTEAFF. The CDR3 DNA sequence: TGTGCCAGCAGTCTGGGGGAGGACACTGAAGCTTTCTTT.

On this clone: Other DNA sequences in this specimen translate into the identical CDR3. The chain uses TRBV7-6 and TRBJ2-7; TRBD2 matches 12 bases. The CDR3 length is 14 residues. V shed 4 bases, J shed 4 bases, and the junction held 2 bases outside the gene matches. Germline values: CDR1 SGHVS, CDR2 FNYEAQ. CDR3 sequence: CASSSGLAGYEQYF. The CDR3 bases are TGTGCCAGCAGCTCTGGACTAGCGGGATACGAGCAGTACTTC.

This chain uses TRBV2 with TRBJ1-2, with 7 positions matching TRBD1. The CDR3 contains 14 residues. The germline V gene encodes CDR1 SNHLY and CDR2 FYNNEI. V shed 1 base and J 5 bases; nucleotides not matched to a gene: 4. The CDR3 DNA reads as TGTGCCAGCAGTGAAGGTAACAGGGGATATGGCTACACCTTC. Protein sequence: CASSEGNRGYGYTF.